The rows below give T cell receptor beta chains drawn from one sample of a study of cytomegalovirus exposure and HLA in healthy donors. Repertoires were generated with immunoSEQ multiplex PCR, while TCRdb's copy carries only in-frame clones and drops some. The top ten hold just over 1% of the sample, which has roughly 130,000 clones, 80% seen once. The sequencing sample was made of PBMCs. The receptors derive from a human donor in good health. Both conserved end residues are part of each CDR3. The D gene is left open where the match is weak. The size field is filled for only some rows; it gives once, few, many or a size class.

v_call: TRBV11-2; d_call: TRBD2; clone_size: NA; j_call: TRBJ2-1; cdr3_nt: TGTGCCAGCAGTTTGAGCGGGGGGGCGTCCGAGCAGTTCTTC; cdr3_aa: CASSLSGGASEQFF
v_call: TRBV5-4; d_call: NA; clone_size: few; j_call: TRBJ1-4; cdr3_nt: TGTGCCAGCAGCAGCGGGACTCCGGGAGGTGAAAAACTGTTTTTT; cdr3_aa: CASSSGTPGGEKLFF
v_call: TRBV15; d_call: TRBD1; clone_size: NA; j_call: TRBJ2-1; cdr3_nt: TGTGCCACCAGCAGACCGACAGGGTACAATGAGCAGTTCTTC; cdr3_aa: CATSRPTGYNEQFF
v_call: TRBV4-1; d_call: NA; clone_size: few; j_call: TRBJ1-5; cdr3_nt: TGCGCCAGCAGCCAAGACGCGGAGGGGTATAGCAATCAGCCCCAGCATTTT; cdr3_aa: CASSQDAEGYSNQPQHF
v_call: TRBV6-6; d_call: NA; clone_size: few; j_call: TRBJ2-4; cdr3_nt: TGTGCCAGCAGACCGGTCGGGGACATTCAGTACTTC; cdr3_aa: CASRPVGDIQYF
v_call: TRBV15; d_call: TRBD2; clone_size: NA; j_call: TRBJ2-3; cdr3_nt: TGTGCCACCAGCAGAGGGGCCGGACTAGAGGTATCGGATACGCAGTATTTT; cdr3_aa: CATSRGAGLEVSDTQYF
v_call: TRBV4-1; d_call: NA; clone_size: NA; j_call: TRBJ2-7; cdr3_nt: TGCGCCAGCAGCTCGCACAGGGACTCCTACGAGCAGTACTTC; cdr3_aa: CASSSHRDSYEQYF
v_call: TRBV6-5; d_call: TRBD1; clone_size: NA; j_call: TRBJ1-2; cdr3_nt: TGTGCCAGCAGTTATACACAGGGGGGCGACGGCTACACCTTC; cdr3_aa: CASSYTQGGDGYTF
v_call: TRBV7-9; d_call: TRBD2; clone_size: NA; j_call: TRBJ2-1; cdr3_nt: TGTGCCAGCCTCCCATTGGCGGGGGGCGAATACAATGAGCAGTTCTTC; cdr3_aa: CASLPLAGGEYNEQFF
v_call: TRBV7-9; d_call: NA; clone_size: NA; j_call: TRBJ1-5; cdr3_nt: TGTGCCAGCAGCTACGCGGGATTGGGCAATCAGCCCCAGCATTTT; cdr3_aa: CASSYAGLGNQPQHF
v_call: TRBV27; d_call: TRBD1; clone_size: NA; j_call: TRBJ1-2; cdr3_nt: TGTGCCAGCAGCACCTCCGGGACAGGGCGACATGGCTACACCTTC; cdr3_aa: CASSTSGTGRHGYTF
v_call: TRBV7-9; d_call: NA; clone_size: NA; j_call: TRBJ2-7; cdr3_nt: TGTGCCAGCAGCTTTGCCGCACCGAGCTACGAGCAGTACTTC; cdr3_aa: CASSFAAPSYEQYF
v_call: TRBV6-1; d_call: TRBD2; clone_size: NA; j_call: TRBJ2-3; cdr3_nt: TGTGCCAGCAGTGAGATTCGGGGGGGAACAGATACGCAGTATTTT; cdr3_aa: CASSEIRGGTDTQYF
v_call: TRBV6-6; d_call: TRBD2; clone_size: once; j_call: TRBJ2-3; cdr3_nt: TGTGCCAGCAGTCATACACTAGCGGGGGTAGATACGCAGTATTTT; cdr3_aa: CASSHTLAGVDTQYF
v_call: TRBV6-5; d_call: TRBD1; clone_size: NA; j_call: TRBJ2-1; cdr3_nt: TGTGCCAGCAGTTACTCCCTTGGACAGGGAATCAATGAGCAGTTCTTC; cdr3_aa: CASSYSLGQGINEQFF
v_call: TRBV28; d_call: TRBD2; clone_size: once; j_call: TRBJ2-5; cdr3_nt: TGTGCCAGCAGCCCGTACGGGCGGGGGGGCCTAGGGGAGACCCAGTACTTC; cdr3_aa: CASSPYGRGGLGETQYF
v_call: TRBV18; d_call: NA; clone_size: NA; j_call: TRBJ1-2; cdr3_nt: TGTGCCAGCTCACCAGGGGCGAACTATGGCTACACCTTC; cdr3_aa: CASSPGANYGYTF
v_call: TRBV12-5; d_call: TRBD1; clone_size: NA; j_call: TRBJ1-2; cdr3_nt: TGTGCTAGTGGTTTGGTACCGAGGACAGGGGGCAACTATGGCTACACCTTC; cdr3_aa: CASGLVPRTGGNYGYTF
v_call: TRBV15; d_call: NA; clone_size: NA; j_call: TRBJ1-1; cdr3_nt: TGTGCCACCAGCAGAGATTTCGTCGCGGACACTGAAGCTTTCTTT; cdr3_aa: CATSRDFVADTEAFF
v_call: TRBV6-6; d_call: NA; clone_size: once; j_call: TRBJ2-3; cdr3_nt: TGTGCCAGCAGTTACGCAGGTGGAGATACGCAGTATTTT; cdr3_aa: CASSYAGGDTQYF
v_call: TRBV27; d_call: NA; clone_size: NA; j_call: TRBJ2-2; cdr3_nt: TGTGCCAGCAGTGGGCAGAACACCGGGGAGCTGTTTTTT; cdr3_aa: CASSGQNTGELFF
v_call: TRBV9; d_call: NA; clone_size: NA; j_call: TRBJ1-2; cdr3_nt: TGTGCCAGCAGCCCTGGGGGGGGGAACTATGGCTACACCTTC; cdr3_aa: CASSPGGGNYGYTF
v_call: TRBV6-5; d_call: NA; clone_size: NA; j_call: TRBJ1-5; cdr3_nt: TGTGCCAGCAGTTACGCTTTCGGTCAGCCCCAGCATTTT; cdr3_aa: CASSYAFGQPQHF
v_call: TRBV14; d_call: NA; clone_size: NA; j_call: TRBJ1-4; cdr3_nt: TGTGCCAGCAGCCAAGAATGGGGCAGCGCCGGGGAAAAACTGTTTTTT; cdr3_aa: CASSQEWGSAGEKLFF
v_call: TRBV18; d_call: TRBD1; clone_size: NA; j_call: TRBJ2-2; cdr3_nt: TGTGCCAGCTCCCGAGTACAGGACAGGCACACCGGGGAGCTGTTTTTT; cdr3_aa: CASSRVQDRHTGELFF
v_call: TRBV2; d_call: TRBD1; clone_size: NA; j_call: TRBJ1-6; cdr3_nt: TGTGCCAGCGGCCGACAGGGGGAGTATAATTCACCCCTCCACTTT; cdr3_aa: CASGRQGEYNSPLHF
v_call: TRBV2; d_call: TRBD1; clone_size: NA; j_call: TRBJ2-3; cdr3_nt: TGTGCCAGCAGTAACCCGGGACAGGGTATTTTGATTACAGATACGCAGTATTTT; cdr3_aa: CASSNPGQGILITDTQYF
v_call: TRBV7-9; d_call: NA; clone_size: NA; j_call: TRBJ2-7; cdr3_nt: TGTGCCAGCAGCTTAGCTGAGAGGGTGGGTTCCTACGAGCAGTACTTC; cdr3_aa: CASSLAERVGSYEQYF
v_call: TRBV28; d_call: NA; clone_size: NA; j_call: TRBJ1-1; cdr3_nt: TGTGCCACGTGGGTGTTCGGGAGTACTGAAGCTTTCTTT; cdr3_aa: CATWVFGSTEAFF
v_call: TRBV10-3; d_call: TRBD1; clone_size: NA; j_call: TRBJ1-3; cdr3_nt: TGTGCCATCAGTGAGTTCTACGGACAGGAGTCGAGAAACACCATATATTTT; cdr3_aa: CAISEFYGQESRNTIYF
v_call: TRBV4-2; d_call: TRBD2; clone_size: few; j_call: TRBJ2-7; cdr3_nt: TGTGCCAGCAGCTCTGCAAGTACTAGCGGCACCTACGAGCAGTACTTC; cdr3_aa: CASSSASTSGTYEQYF
v_call: TRBV6-5; d_call: NA; clone_size: once; j_call: TRBJ2-4; cdr3_nt: TGTGCCAGCAGGGAGGACGGAAACATTCAGTACTTC; cdr3_aa: CASREDGNIQYF
v_call: TRBV2; d_call: TRBD2; clone_size: NA; j_call: TRBJ2-1; cdr3_nt: TGTGCCAGCAGCCTCCGAGCGGGGGAGTTACACAATGAGCAGTTCTTC; cdr3_aa: CASSLRAGELHNEQFF
v_call: TRBV7-9; d_call: NA; clone_size: NA; j_call: TRBJ1-2; cdr3_nt: TGTTCCAGCAGCTTACACTTGGGGGACAAGTACTATGGCTACACCTTC; cdr3_aa: CSSSLHLGDKYYGYTF
v_call: TRBV7-9; d_call: NA; clone_size: NA; j_call: TRBJ1-5; cdr3_nt: TGTGCCAGCAGCCCTGGGGAGGGCCAGCCCCAGCATTTT; cdr3_aa: CASSPGEGQPQHF
v_call: TRBV15; d_call: NA; clone_size: NA; j_call: TRBJ2-1; cdr3_nt: TGTGCCACCAGTAGAGCCCAGAACTCCTACAATGAGCAGTTCTTC; cdr3_aa: CATSRAQNSYNEQFF
v_call: TRBV6-1; d_call: NA; clone_size: NA; j_call: TRBJ1-1; cdr3_nt: TGTGCCAGCCTTCCCCTGTACAGTGAAGCTTTCTTT; cdr3_aa: CASLPLYSEAFF
v_call: TRBV6-1; d_call: NA; clone_size: NA; j_call: TRBJ2-6; cdr3_nt: TGTGCCAGCAGTGAAGTTGTCGGTCTCTCTGGGGCCAACGTCCTGACTTTC; cdr3_aa: CASSEVVGLSGANVLTF
v_call: TRBV18; d_call: NA; clone_size: NA; j_call: TRBJ1-1; cdr3_nt: TGTGCCAGCTCACCCGGGGGGAACACTGAAGCTTTCTTT; cdr3_aa: CASSPGGNTEAFF
v_call: TRBV5-6; d_call: NA; clone_size: few; j_call: TRBJ2-7; cdr3_nt: TGTGCCAGCAGCTTGAAGAGTCAGGCGCCTTCCTACGAGCAGTACTTC; cdr3_aa: CASSLKSQAPSYEQYF
v_call: TRBV10-1; d_call: TRBD2; clone_size: NA; j_call: TRBJ2-3; cdr3_nt: TGCGCCAGCAGTGAGTTCGGGGGGGCGTTAACAGATACGCAGTATTTT; cdr3_aa: CASSEFGGALTDTQYF
v_call: TRBV10-3; d_call: TRBD1; clone_size: NA; j_call: TRBJ2-3; cdr3_nt: TGTGCCATCAGCCCGGGACAGGGGGCCCCAGATACGCAGTATTTT; cdr3_aa: CAISPGQGAPDTQYF
v_call: TRBV6-6; d_call: NA; clone_size: NA; j_call: TRBJ1-4; cdr3_nt: TGTGCCAGCAGTTACAACGGGGTGGAGGGTGAAAAACTGTTTTTT; cdr3_aa: CASSYNGVEGEKLFF
v_call: TRBV9; d_call: TRBD1; clone_size: NA; j_call: TRBJ1-1; cdr3_nt: TGTGCCAGCGGGGGGGACAGGGGGGACACTGAAGCTTTCTTT; cdr3_aa: CASGGDRGDTEAFF
v_call: TRBV5-1; d_call: TRBD1; clone_size: NA; j_call: TRBJ1-1; cdr3_nt: TGCGCCAGCAGCCTCGGGACAGGTGAGGGGGTGGACACTGAAGCTTTCTTT; cdr3_aa: CASSLGTGEGVDTEAFF
v_call: TRBV5-1; d_call: NA; clone_size: NA; j_call: TRBJ2-2; cdr3_nt: TGCGCCAGCAGCTTGTCAGGGGAACGCACCGGGGAGCTGTTTTTT; cdr3_aa: CASSLSGERTGELFF
v_call: TRBV5-1; d_call: TRBD1; clone_size: NA; j_call: TRBJ1-2; cdr3_nt: TGCGCCAGCAGCTTCCCCGGGACAGGGGGCGCAAATGGCTACACCTTC; cdr3_aa: CASSFPGTGGANGYTF
v_call: TRBV6-1; d_call: TRBD1; clone_size: NA; j_call: TRBJ1-1; cdr3_nt: TGTGCCAGCAGTGCGGACAGGGCGAACACTGAAGCTTTCTTT; cdr3_aa: CASSADRANTEAFF
v_call: TRBV28; d_call: NA; clone_size: once; j_call: TRBJ1-2; cdr3_nt: TGTGCCAGCACCTTGCGGTCGGGTGTGGAAGGCTACACCTTC; cdr3_aa: CASTLRSGVEGYTF
v_call: TRBV2; d_call: NA; clone_size: NA; j_call: TRBJ1-4; cdr3_nt: TGTGCCAGCAGTGAGGGGTTGAGGGCCCCCACTAATGAAAAACTGTTTTTT; cdr3_aa: CASSEGLRAPTNEKLFF
v_call: TRBV19; d_call: NA; clone_size: NA; j_call: TRBJ1-2; cdr3_nt: TGTGCCAGTAGTCCTCAGGGAAACTATGGCTACACCTTC; cdr3_aa: CASSPQGNYGYTF
v_call: TRBV6-6; d_call: NA; clone_size: NA; j_call: TRBJ1-1; cdr3_nt: TGTGCCAGCAGTTACAGACTAGAGGGGAACACTGAAGCTTTCTTT; cdr3_aa: CASSYRLEGNTEAFF
v_call: TRBV5-6; d_call: NA; clone_size: NA; j_call: TRBJ2-5; cdr3_nt: TGTGCCAGCAGCTTATCGGCCGGGGAGACCCAGTACTTC; cdr3_aa: CASSLSAGETQYF
v_call: TRBV7-9; d_call: TRBD2; clone_size: NA; j_call: TRBJ2-5; cdr3_nt: TGTGCCAGCAGCATAACTAGCGGGGAAGAGACCCAGTACTTC; cdr3_aa: CASSITSGEETQYF
v_call: TRBV2; d_call: NA; clone_size: NA; j_call: TRBJ1-1; cdr3_nt: TGTGCCAGCAGTGAAGGAAGCAATTTTCGAGCTTTCTTT; cdr3_aa: CASSEGSNFRAFF
v_call: TRBV27; d_call: TRBD1; clone_size: NA; j_call: TRBJ2-1; cdr3_nt: TGTGCCAGCAGTCCAGACAGGGTTGTTAGGGACTACAATGAGCAGTTCTTC; cdr3_aa: CASSPDRVVRDYNEQFF